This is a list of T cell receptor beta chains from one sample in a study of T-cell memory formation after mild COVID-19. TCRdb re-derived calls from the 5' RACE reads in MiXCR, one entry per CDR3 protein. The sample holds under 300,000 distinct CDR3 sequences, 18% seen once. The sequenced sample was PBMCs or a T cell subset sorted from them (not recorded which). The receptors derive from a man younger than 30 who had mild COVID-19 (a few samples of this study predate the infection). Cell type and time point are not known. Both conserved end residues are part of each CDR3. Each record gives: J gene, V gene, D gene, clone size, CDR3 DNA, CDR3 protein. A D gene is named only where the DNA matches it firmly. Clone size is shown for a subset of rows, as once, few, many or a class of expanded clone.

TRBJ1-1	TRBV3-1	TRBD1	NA	TGTGCCAGCAGCGACAGGGCGATGGAAGCTTTCTTT	CASSDRAMEAFF
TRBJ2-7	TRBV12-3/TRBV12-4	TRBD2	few	TGTGCCAGCAGTAGGGGACTAGCGGGGGGTTCCTACGAGCAGTACTTC	CASSRGLAGGSYEQYF
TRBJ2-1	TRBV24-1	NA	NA	TGTGCCACCAGTGATGGGAAGATCCAAGGTAATGAGCAGTTCTTC	CATSDGKIQGNEQFF
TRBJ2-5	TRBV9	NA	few	TGTGCCAGCAGCCAGGGGAGTTCGGGACCCCAGTACTTC	CASSQGSSGPQYF
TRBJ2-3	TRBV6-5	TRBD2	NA	TGTGCCAGCAGTTCCACTCAGGCTAGCGGGGGGAGATCAGATACGCAGTATTTT	CASSSTQASGGRSDTQYF
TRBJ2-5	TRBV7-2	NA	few	TGTGCCAGCAGCCGCGGGGACTACCAAGAGACCCAGTACTTC	CASSRGDYQETQYF
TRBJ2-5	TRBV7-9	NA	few	TGTGCCAGCAGCTTAGCGGGGGCGAGGGAGACCCAGTACTTC	CASSLAGARETQYF
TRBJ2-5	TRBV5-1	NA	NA	TGCGCCAGCAGCCGTCAGCCCACTAGCCCTCAGGAAGAGACCCAGTACTTC	CASSRQPTSPQEETQYF
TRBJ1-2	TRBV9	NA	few	TGTGCCAGCAGCCCCATCCAGATCAGGGACTACACCTTC	CASSPIQIRDYTF
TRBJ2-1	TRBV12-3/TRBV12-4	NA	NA	TGTGCCAGCAGTTTGAGCCAGGGGGGTAACAATGAGCAGTTCTTC	CASSLSQGGNNEQFF
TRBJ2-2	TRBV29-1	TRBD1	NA	TGCAGCGTTACAGGGGTGGACACCGGGGAGCTGTTTTTT	CSVTGVDTGELFF
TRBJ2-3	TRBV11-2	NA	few	TGTGCCAGCAGCTTAGATGGGACAGATACGCAGTATTTT	CASSLDGTDTQYF